This TCR beta chain was sequenced for a study of HIV-infected patients and healthy controls. V lost 4 bases and J 3 bases, leaving 16 bases between the germline ends. The CDR3 runs 15 residues. Per germline, CDR1 DFQATT and CDR2 SNEGSKA (reference sequence). MiXCR, applied by TCRdb to the 5' RACE reads, yields one record per CDR3 protein. Of about 67,000 distinct CDR3 sequences listed, about 15% are singletons. This receptor was obtained from a human donor in good health. V gene TRBV20-1 combines with J gene TRBJ2-1, with D tentatively TRBD1 (9 bases). Material: CD4+ T cells from blood. In DNA, the CDR3 is TGCAGTGCTACGGGAGGGACAGGGTACTACAATGAGCAGTTCTTC. Translation: CSATGGTGYYNEQFF.